This is a list of T cell receptor beta chains from one sample in a study of blood T cell repertoires in COVID-19. Generated by immunoSEQ multiplex PCR, the TCRdb table keeps only in-frame clones and is missing some. In the table there are fewer than 300,000 clones, 65% to 90% of which are singletons. Sequenced input: peripheral blood. These receptors were taken from a human donor in a cohort sampled during active COVID-19. Both conserved end residues are part of each CDR3. The order of the fields is CDR3 DNA, CDR3 protein, D gene, J gene, clone size, V gene. A D gene is named only where the DNA matches it firmly. Where a row states a size, it is once, few, many or the class of an expanded clone; other rows omit it.

DNA: TGTGCCAGCAGCCCGACGGGGGGATATGGCTACACCTTC
CDR3: CASSPTGGYGYTF
D: .
J: TRBJ1-2
size: .
V: TRBV9

DNA: TGTGCCAGCAGCCCCGACAGGGTGAGCTCCTACGAGCAGTACTTC
CDR3: CASSPDRVSSYEQYF
D: TRBD1
J: TRBJ2-7
size: .
V: TRBV7-2

DNA: TGTGCCAGCAGCTTCAACGGGGGCTCCTACAATGAGCAGTTCTTC
CDR3: CASSFNGGSYNEQFF
D: .
J: TRBJ2-1
size: .
V: TRBV5-5

DNA: TGTGCCAGCAGCGTAAGGTCTAGCGGCTTACTACCTTACAATGAGCAGTTCTTC
CDR3: CASSVRSSGLLPYNEQFF
D: TRBD2
J: TRBJ2-1
size: .
V: TRBV9

DNA: TGTGCCACCAGCAGAGATAAACTTGAGCAGTTCTTC
CDR3: CATSRDKLEQFF
D: .
J: TRBJ2-1
size: few
V: TRBV15

DNA: TGTGCCAGCAGTTACAAGGGAGGAGCGTACACAGATACGCAGTATTTT
CDR3: CASSYKGGAYTDTQYF
D: .
J: TRBJ2-3
size: .
V: TRBV6-2/TRBV6-3

DNA: TGTGCCAGCAGCTTGGTCGGCGAGGGACAGATTGAAGCTTTCTTT
CDR3: CASSLVGEGQIEAFF
D: TRBD1
J: TRBJ1-1
size: once
V: TRBV5-8

DNA: TGTGCCAGCAGCCCTTTCGCAGGTGCAACTAATGAAAAACTGTTTTTT
CDR3: CASSPFAGATNEKLFF
D: .
J: TRBJ1-4
size: .
V: TRBV6-4

DNA: TGTGCCAGCTCACCACGTGATCGGGACAGGGTAAACGAGCAGTACTTC
CDR3: CASSPRDRDRVNEQYF
D: TRBD1
J: TRBJ2-7
size: once
V: TRBV18

DNA: TGTGCCAGCAGTTCACCCGCATCTCTTCCGGGAGTATTCTACAATGAGCAGTTCTTC
CDR3: CASSSPASLPGVFYNEQFF
D: .
J: TRBJ2-1
size: .
V: TRBV28

DNA: TGTGCCAGCAGCGTACAGGGGGCGAACACCGGGGAGCTGTTTTTT
CDR3: CASSVQGANTGELFF
D: TRBD1
J: TRBJ2-2
size: .
V: TRBV9